These T cell receptor beta chains were read from a single sample in a study. TCRdb keeps only in-frame clones here, not all; method: immunoSEQ multiplex PCR. The table includes 68,000 or so clones, 90% to 95% detected once. The sequenced sample consisted of PBMCs. Receptor source: a man aged 35-49 years with rheumatoid arthritis. The CDR3 runs from the conserved cysteine through the conserved F or W. D genes are given only for firm matches. Some rows mark clone size as missing; the rest say once, few, many or name a class of expanded clone.

TRBJ2-1,TRBD1,TRBV24-1,few,TGTGCCACCAGTGATACGGGACAGGGTTCCTACAATGAGCAGTTCTTC,CATSDTGQGSYNEQFF
TRBJ1-1,-,TRBV7-2,-,TGTGCCAGCAGCTTAGGAGGATACGATACTGAAGCTTTCTTT,CASSLGGYDTEAFF
TRBJ1-5,-,TRBV9,-,TGTGCCAGCAGCGCGACGGCCCATAGCAATCAGCCCCAGCATTTT,CASSATAHSNQPQHF
TRBJ2-1,TRBD1,TRBV7-3,-,TGTGCCAGCAGACCTACAGGGGAGTATATCGGTGGGAATGAGCAGTTCTTC,CASRPTGEYIGGNEQFF
TRBJ2-1,-,TRBV27,-,TGTGCCAGCAGTTTGCTGGGGGCGCAGAACAATGAGCAGTTCTTC,CASSLLGAQNNEQFF
TRBJ1-1,TRBD1,TRBV29-1,-,TGCAGCGTCCGACAGGGGTTAAACACTGAAGCTTTCTTT,CSVRQGLNTEAFF
TRBJ1-2,-,TRBV6-5,-,TGTGCCAGCAGCACAGGGTCAAGTGGCTACACCTTC,CASSTGSSGYTF
TRBJ2-5,-,TRBV5-1,-,TGCGCCAGCAGCCCCAGGGAGGAAATGCAGACCCAGTACTTC,CASSPREEMQTQYF
TRBJ2-3,TRBD1,TRBV7-2,-,TGTGCCAGCAAAGGACAGGGGCTCGATACGCAGTATTTT,CASKGQGLDTQYF
TRBJ2-3,-,TRBV4-1,-,TGCGCCAGCAGCCAAGTGAACTCCTTCAGGGCAGATACGCAGTATTTT,CASSQVNSFRADTQYF
TRBJ1-5,-,TRBV18,-,TGTGCCAGCTCGCCACGGGGGGGGGATGGAAATCAGCCCCAGCATTTT,CASSPRGGDGNQPQHF
TRBJ1-1,-,TRBV12-3/TRBV12-4,-,TGTGCCAGCAGTTTAAGCGAGAACACTGAAGCTTTCTTT,CASSLSENTEAFF
TRBJ2-7,-,TRBV6-2/TRBV6-3,once,TGTGCCAGCAGTTTTCAGTACTACGAGCAGTACTTC,CASSFQYYEQYF
TRBJ2-7,TRBD1,TRBV5-5,-,TGTGCCAGCAGCAGGACAGGGGACTCCCACGAGCAGTACTTC,CASSRTGDSHEQYF
TRBJ1-4,-,TRBV4-1,once,TGCGCCAGCAGCCACGCCAAGGGGTCTATTAATGAAAAACTGTTTTTT,CASSHAKGSINEKLFF
TRBJ1-2,-,TRBV10-2,-,TGCGCCAGCAGTGAGACGCAGGGGCTGGACTATGGCTACACCTTC,CASSETQGLDYGYTF
TRBJ1-6,-,TRBV7-8,-,TGTGCCAGCAGCTTAGCGTGGAATTCACCCCTCCACTTT,CASSLAWNSPLHF
TRBJ2-1,TRBD1,TRBV7-9,few,TGTGCCAGCAGCTTAAGGGGACAGGGAAATGAGCAGTTCTTC,CASSLRGQGNEQFF
TRBJ1-2,-,TRBV2,-,TGTGCCAGCAGCGCGGGGGCGGGTGGCTACACCTTC,CASSAGAGGYTF
TRBJ2-3,TRBD2,TRBV9,-,TGTGCCAGCAGCGTAGGTCTAGCGGGAGGGCCGGATGTAGATACGCAGTATTTT,CASSVGLAGGPDVDTQYF
TRBJ2-5,-,TRBV18,-,TGTGCCAGCTCACCACTCAGAGGTATATCGTATTACCAAGAGACCCAGTACTTC,CASSPLRGISYYQETQYF
TRBJ1-2,-,TRBV7-8,once,TGTGCCAGCAGCTTAGCGTCCGCCTATGACTACACCTTC,CASSLASAYDYTF
TRBJ1-4,-,TRBV19,-,TGTGCCAGTAGTATATGGCGGGCAACTAATGAAAAACTGTTTTTT,CASSIWRATNEKLFF
TRBJ1-2,-,TRBV28,-,TGTGCCGCTATGATTGGGAACTATGGCTACACCTTC,CAAMIGNYGYTF
TRBJ1-3,-,TRBV28,-,TGTGCCAGCGGGTTGGATCAGTATGGAAACACCATATATTTT,CASGLDQYGNTIYF
TRBJ2-2,-,TRBV7-2,-,TGTGCCAGCAGCCCATACTACGCGAACACCGGGGAGCTGTTTTTT,CASSPYYANTGELFF
TRBJ2-3,-,TRBV7-8,-,TGTGCCAGCAGCTTAGTAGGTGGGCAGAGCACAGATACGCAGTATTTT,CASSLVGGQSTDTQYF
TRBJ2-4,TRBD1,TRBV3-1/TRBV3-2,-,TGTGCCAGCAGCCTTTACAGGGGATCCAGCAGGAACATTCAGTACTTC,CASSLYRGSSRNIQYF
TRBJ1-1,-,TRBV3-1/TRBV3-2,-,TGTGCCAGCAGCCAACGCCGGACGGGAAACACTGAAGCTTTCTTT,CASSQRRTGNTEAFF